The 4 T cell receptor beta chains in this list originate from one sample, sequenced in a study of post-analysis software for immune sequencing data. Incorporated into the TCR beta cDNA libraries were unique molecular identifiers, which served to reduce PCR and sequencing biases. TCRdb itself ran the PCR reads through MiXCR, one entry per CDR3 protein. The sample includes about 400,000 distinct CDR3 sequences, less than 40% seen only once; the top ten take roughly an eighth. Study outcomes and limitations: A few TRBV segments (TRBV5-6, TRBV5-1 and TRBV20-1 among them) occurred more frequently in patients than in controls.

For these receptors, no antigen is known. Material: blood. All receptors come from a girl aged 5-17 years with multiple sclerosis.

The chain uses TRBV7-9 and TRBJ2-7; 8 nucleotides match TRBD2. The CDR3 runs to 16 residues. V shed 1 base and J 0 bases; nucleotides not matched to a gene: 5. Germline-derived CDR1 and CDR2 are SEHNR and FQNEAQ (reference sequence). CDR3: CASSLVGSGASYEQYF. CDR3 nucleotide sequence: TGTGCCAGCAGCTTAGTAGGTAGCGGGGCCTCCTACGAGCAGTACTTC. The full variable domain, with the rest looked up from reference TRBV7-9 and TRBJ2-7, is DTGVSQNPRHKITKRGQNVTFRCDPISEHNRLYWYRQTLGQGPEFLTYFQNEAQLEKSRLLSDRFSAERPKGSFSTLEIQRTEQGDSAMYLCASSLVGSGASYEQYFGPGTRLTVT.

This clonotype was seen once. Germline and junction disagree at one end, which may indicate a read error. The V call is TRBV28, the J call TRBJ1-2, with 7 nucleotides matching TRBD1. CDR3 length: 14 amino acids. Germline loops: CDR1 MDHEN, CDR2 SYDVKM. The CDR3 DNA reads TGTACCAGCAGTCAAACGGGACAGCGGTTTGGCTACACCTTC. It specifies CTSSQTGQRFGYTF.

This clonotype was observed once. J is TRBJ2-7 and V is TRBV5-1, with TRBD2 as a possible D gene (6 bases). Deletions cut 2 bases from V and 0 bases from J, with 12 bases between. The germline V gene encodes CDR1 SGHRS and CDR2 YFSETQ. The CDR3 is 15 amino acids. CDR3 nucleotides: TGCGCCAGCAGCTTTCGACTAGGAAACTCCTACGAGCAGTACTTC. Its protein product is CASSFRLGNSYEQYF.

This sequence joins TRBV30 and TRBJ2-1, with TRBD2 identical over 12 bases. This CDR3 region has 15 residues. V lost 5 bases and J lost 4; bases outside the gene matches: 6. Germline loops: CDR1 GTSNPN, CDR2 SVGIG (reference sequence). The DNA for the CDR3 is TGTGCCTGGGAAGAGGGGACTAGCGGGTACAATGAGCAGTTCTTC. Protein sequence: CAWEEGTSGYNEQFF.